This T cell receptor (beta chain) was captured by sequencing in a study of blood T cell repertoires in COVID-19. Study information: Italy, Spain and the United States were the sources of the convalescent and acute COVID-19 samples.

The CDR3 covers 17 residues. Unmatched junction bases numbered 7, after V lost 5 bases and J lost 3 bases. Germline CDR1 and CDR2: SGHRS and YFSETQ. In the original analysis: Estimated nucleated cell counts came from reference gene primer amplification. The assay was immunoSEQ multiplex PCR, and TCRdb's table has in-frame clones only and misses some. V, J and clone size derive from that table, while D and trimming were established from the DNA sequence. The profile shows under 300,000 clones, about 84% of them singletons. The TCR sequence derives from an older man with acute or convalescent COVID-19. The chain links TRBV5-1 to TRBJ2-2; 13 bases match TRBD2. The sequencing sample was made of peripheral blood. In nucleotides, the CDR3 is TGCGCCAGCAGTTGGACTAGCGGGAGAGCCCACACCGGGGAGCTGTTTTTT. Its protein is CASSWTSGRAHTGELFF.